This T cell receptor beta chain was captured by sequencing in a study of T cell responses to AZD1222 COVID-19 vaccine. To note about this clone: The antigen remains unidentified.

Germline CDR1 and CDR2: MNHEY and SMNVEV (reference sequence). This CDR3 region has 15 residues. Trimming removed 7 bases from V and 8 bases from J; junction bases left unmatched: 11. The data were produced by immunoSEQ multiplex PCR, yet TCRdb's version contains in-frame clones alone and is incomplete. Of some 120,000 clones in the sample, approximately 90% were seen once. Study conclusions and caveats: Dominant at 160-218 and 743-854, vaccine-associated CD4 TCRs also spanned spike. Most donors were white British and more were female, and clonal diversity was possibly underestimated. Spike-specific TCR breadth and depth grew following two AZD1222 doses.

The sequence came from an adult who received the MenACWY meningococcal vaccine as a control. The specimen was peripheral blood, collected 28 days after the second dose of the MenACWY control vaccine. This chain links TRBV27 with TRBJ1-4, with TRBD1 matching over 9 bases. The CDR3 DNA is TGTGCCAGCATGGGACAGGGTGTCTTGAACGAAAAACTGTTTTTT. Protein product: CASMGQGVLNEKLFF.